This T cell receptor beta chain was recorded in a study of blood T cell repertoires in COVID-19. Turning to the study itself: PBMCs, B-cell-depleted T cells, or T cells provided the cDNA or gDNA that made up the material.

As processed by the authors: Quantification of nucleated cells was approximated via reference gene primer amplification. Here immunoSEQ multiplex PCR was the method, and the copy in TCRdb shows in-frame clones only, minus some. V and J calls and clone size are as listed in that table; D and trimming were resolved from the DNA. The table includes some 180,000 clones, roughly 85% detected once. CDR3 length: 17 residues. J was trimmed by 0 bases and V by 6 bases; bases with no gene match: 8. The germline V gene has CDR1 MNHEY and CDR2 SMNVEV (reference sequence). Sequencing was performed on peripheral blood. This rearrangement joins TRBV27 to TRBJ2-6, with 7 positions matching TRBD1. This TCR was recovered from a woman older than 75 with acute or convalescent COVID-19. DNA of the CDR3: TGTGCCAGCAGCTCACAGGGGTCGTTCTCTGGGGCCAACGTCCTGACTTTC. It specifies CASSSQGSFSGANVLTF.